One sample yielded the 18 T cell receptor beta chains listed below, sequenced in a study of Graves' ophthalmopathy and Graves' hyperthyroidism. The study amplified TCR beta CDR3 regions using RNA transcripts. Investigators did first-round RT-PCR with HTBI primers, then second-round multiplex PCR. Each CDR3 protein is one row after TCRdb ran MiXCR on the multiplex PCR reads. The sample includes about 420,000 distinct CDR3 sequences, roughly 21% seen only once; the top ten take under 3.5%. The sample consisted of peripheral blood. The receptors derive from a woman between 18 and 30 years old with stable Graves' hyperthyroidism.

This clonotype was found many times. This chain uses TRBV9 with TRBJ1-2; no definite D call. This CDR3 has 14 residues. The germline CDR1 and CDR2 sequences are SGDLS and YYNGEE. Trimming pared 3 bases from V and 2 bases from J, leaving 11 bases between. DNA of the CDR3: TGTGCCAGCAGCGCCCAGTCTGGGAACTATGGCTACACCTTC. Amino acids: CASSAQSGNYGYTF.

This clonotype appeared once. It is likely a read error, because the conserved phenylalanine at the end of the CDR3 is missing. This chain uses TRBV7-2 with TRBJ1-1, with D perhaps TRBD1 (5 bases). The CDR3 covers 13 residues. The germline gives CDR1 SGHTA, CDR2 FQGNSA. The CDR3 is CASSLGQNAEAFL. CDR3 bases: TGTGCCAGCAGCTTAGGACAGAACGCTGAAGCTTTCCTT.

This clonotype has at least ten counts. CDR3: CASSQPTLGGYEQYF. CDR3 nucleotides: TGCGCCAGCAGCCAACCTACCCTAGGAGGGTACGAGCAGTACTTC. The chain couples TRBV4-1 to TRBJ2-7, with D possibly being TRBD2 (6 bases). CDR3 length: 15 amino acids. CDR1 is MGHRA, CDR2 YSYEKL, per germline. V was trimmed by 2 bases and J by 4 bases, leaving 15 bases between them.

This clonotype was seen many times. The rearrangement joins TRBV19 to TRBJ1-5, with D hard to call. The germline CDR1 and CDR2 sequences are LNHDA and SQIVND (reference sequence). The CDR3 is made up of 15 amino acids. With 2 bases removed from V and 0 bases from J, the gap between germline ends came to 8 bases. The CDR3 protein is CASSIWQNSNQPQHF. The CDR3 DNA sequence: TGTGCCAGTAGTATATGGCAAAATAGCAATCAGCCCCAGCATTTT.

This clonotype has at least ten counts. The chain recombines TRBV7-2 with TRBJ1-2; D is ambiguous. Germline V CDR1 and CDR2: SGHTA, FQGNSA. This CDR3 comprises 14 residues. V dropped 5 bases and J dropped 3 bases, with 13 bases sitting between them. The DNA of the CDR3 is TGTGCCAGCAGCAAAGAGGTACGGCACTATGGCTACACCTTC. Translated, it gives CASSKEVRHYGYTF.

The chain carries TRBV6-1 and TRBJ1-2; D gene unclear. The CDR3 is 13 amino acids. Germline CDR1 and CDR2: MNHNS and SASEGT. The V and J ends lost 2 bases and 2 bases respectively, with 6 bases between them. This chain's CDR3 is CASSEQPNYGYTF. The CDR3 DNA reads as TGTGCCAGCAGTGAACAGCCCAACTATGGCTACACCTTC.

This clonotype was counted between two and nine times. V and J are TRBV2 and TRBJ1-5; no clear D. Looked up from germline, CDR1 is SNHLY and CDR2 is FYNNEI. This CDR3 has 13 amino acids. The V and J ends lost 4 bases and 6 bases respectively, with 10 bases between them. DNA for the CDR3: TGTGCCAGCAGTGGGCAGATCGGTCAGCCCCAGCATTTT. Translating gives CASSGQIGQPQHF.

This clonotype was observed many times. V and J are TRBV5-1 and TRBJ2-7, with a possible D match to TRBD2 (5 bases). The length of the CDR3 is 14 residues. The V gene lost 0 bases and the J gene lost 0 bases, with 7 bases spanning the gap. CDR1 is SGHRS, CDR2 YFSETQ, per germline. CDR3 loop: CASSLDGISYEQYF. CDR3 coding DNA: TGCGCCAGCAGCTTGGACGGGATCTCCTACGAGCAGTACTTC.

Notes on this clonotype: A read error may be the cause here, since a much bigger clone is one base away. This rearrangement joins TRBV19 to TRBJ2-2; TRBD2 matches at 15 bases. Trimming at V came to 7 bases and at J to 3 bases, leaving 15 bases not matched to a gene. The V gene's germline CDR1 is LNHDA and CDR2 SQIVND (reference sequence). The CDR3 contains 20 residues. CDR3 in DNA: TGTGCCAGTAACCTTCCCTGGACTAGCGGGAGGGGCCCGTACACCGGGGAGCTGTTTTTT. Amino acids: CASNLPWTSGRGPYTGELFF. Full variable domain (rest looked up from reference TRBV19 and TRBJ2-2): DGGITQSPKYLFRKEGQNVTLSCEQNLNHDAMYWYRQDPGQGLRLIYYSQIVNDFQKGDIAEGYSVSREKKESFPLTVTSAQKNPTAFYLCASNLPWTSGRGPYTGELFFGEGSRLTVL.

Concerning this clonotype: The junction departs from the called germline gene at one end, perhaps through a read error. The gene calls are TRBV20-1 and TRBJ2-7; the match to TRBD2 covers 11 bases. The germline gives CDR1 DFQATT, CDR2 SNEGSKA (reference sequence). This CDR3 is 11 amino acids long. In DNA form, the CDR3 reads TGCAGTGTATTCCCGACTAGCGGGATGTCCTTC. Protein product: CSVFPTSGMSF.

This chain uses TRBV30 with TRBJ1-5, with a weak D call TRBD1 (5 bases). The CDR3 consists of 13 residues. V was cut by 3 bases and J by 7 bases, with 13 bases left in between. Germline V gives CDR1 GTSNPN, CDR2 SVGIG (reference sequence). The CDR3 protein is CAWSSGLGQPQHF. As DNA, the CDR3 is TGTGCCTGGAGCTCGGGGCTAGGGCAGCCCCAGCATTTT.

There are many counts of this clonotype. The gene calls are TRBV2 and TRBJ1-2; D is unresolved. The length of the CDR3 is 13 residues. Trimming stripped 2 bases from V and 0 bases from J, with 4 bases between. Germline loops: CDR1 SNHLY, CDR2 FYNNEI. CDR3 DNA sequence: TGTGCCAGCAGTGAATTCCCTAACTATGGCTACACCTTC. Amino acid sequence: CASSEFPNYGYTF. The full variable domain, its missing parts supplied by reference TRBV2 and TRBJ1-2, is EPEVTQTPSHQVTQMGQEVILRCVPISNHLYFYWYRQILGQKVEFLVSFYNNEISEKSEIFDDQFSVERPDGSNFTLKIRSTKLEDSAMYFCASSEFPNYGYTFGSGTRLTVV.

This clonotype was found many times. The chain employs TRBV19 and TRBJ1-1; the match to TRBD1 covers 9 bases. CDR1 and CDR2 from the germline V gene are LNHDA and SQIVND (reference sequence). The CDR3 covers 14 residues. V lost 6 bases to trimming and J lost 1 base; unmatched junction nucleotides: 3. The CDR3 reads CASRQGARNTEAFF. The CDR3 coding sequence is TGTGCCAGTAGACAGGGGGCGCGGAACACTGAAGCTTTCTTT.

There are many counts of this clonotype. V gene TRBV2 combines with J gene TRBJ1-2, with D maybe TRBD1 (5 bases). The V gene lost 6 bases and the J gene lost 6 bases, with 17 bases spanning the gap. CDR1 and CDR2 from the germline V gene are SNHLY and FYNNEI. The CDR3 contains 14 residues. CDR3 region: CASRGPRQFDGYTF. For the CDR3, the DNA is TGTGCCAGCAGAGGGCCTAGACAGTTCGATGGCTACACCTTC.

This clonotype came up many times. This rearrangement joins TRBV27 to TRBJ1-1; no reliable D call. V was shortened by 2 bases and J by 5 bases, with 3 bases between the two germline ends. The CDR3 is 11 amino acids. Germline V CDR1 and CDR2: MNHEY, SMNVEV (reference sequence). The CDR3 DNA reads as TGTGCCAGCAGTTTAGGGACTGAAGCTTTCTTT. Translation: CASSLGTEAFF.

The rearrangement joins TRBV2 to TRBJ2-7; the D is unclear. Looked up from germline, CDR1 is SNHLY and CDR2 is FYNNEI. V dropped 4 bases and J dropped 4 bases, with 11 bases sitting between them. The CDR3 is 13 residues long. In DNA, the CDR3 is TGTGCCAGCAGTGGTCTTGACCTTTACGAGCAGTACTTC. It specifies CASSGLDLYEQYF. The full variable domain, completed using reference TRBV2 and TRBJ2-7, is EPEVTQTPSHQVTQMGQEVILRCVPISNHLYFYWYRQILGQKVEFLVSFYNNEISEKSEIFDDQFSVERPDGSNFTLKIRSTKLEDSAMYFCASSGLDLYEQYFGPGTRLTVT.

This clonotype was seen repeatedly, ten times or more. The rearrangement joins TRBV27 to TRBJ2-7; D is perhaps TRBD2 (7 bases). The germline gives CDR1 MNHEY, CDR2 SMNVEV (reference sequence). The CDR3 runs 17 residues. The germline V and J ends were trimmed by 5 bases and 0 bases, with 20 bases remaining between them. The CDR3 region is CASSRQASGLTSYEQYF. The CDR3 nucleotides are TGTGCCAGCAGTAGACAGGCTAGCGGCCTCACCTCCTACGAGCAGTACTTC.

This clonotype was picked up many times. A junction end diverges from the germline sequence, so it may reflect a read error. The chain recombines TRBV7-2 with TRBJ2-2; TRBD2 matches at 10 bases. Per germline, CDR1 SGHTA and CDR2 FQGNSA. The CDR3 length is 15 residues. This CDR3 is CASSVAGGSTGELFF. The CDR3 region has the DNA TGTGCCAGCAGCGTAGCGGGAGGATCCACCGGGGAGCTGTTTTTT.